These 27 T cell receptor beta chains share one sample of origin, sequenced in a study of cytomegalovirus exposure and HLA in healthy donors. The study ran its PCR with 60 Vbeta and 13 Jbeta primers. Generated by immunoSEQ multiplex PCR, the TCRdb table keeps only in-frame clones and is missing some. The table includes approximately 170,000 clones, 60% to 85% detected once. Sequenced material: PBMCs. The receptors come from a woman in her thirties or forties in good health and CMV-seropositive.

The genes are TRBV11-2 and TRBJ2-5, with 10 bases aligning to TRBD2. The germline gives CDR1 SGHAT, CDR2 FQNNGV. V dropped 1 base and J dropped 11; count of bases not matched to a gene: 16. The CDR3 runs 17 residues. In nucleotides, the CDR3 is TGTGCCAGCAGCTTAGCCGGGGCTAGCGGGGGTACGGGAGAGCAGTACTTC. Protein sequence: CASSLAGASGGTGEQYF.

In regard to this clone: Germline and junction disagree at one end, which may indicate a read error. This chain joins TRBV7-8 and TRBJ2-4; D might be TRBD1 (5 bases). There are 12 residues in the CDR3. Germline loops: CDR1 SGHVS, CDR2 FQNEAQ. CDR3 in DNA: TGTGCCAGCAGTACAGGAAAAAACAGTCAGTACTTC. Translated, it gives CASSTGKNSQYF.

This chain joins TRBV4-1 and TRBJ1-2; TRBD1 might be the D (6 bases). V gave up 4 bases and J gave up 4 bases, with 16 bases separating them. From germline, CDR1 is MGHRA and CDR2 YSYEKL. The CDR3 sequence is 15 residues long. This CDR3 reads CASSLLVGAGYGYTF. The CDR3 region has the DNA TGCGCCAGCAGCCTACTCGTGGGGGCCGGCTATGGCTACACCTTC.

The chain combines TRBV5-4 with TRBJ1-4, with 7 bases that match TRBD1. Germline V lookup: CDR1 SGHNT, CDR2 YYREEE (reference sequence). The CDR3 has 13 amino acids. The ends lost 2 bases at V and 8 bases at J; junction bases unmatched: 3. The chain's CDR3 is CASSFAGGEKLFF. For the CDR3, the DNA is TGTGCCAGCAGCTTCGCAGGGGGAGAAAAACTGTTTTTT.

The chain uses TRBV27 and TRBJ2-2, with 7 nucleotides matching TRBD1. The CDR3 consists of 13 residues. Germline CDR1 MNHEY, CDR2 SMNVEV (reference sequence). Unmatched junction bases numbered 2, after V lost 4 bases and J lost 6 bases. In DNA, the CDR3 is TGTGCCAGCAGTTCGGGACAGCCCGGGGAGCTGTTTTTT. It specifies CASSSGQPGELFF.

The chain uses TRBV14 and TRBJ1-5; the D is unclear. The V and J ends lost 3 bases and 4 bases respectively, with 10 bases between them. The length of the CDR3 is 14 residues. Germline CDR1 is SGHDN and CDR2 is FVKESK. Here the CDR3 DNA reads TGTGCCAGCAGCCACAGGTTAAGTAATCAGCCCCAGCATTTT. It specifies CASSHRLSNQPQHF.

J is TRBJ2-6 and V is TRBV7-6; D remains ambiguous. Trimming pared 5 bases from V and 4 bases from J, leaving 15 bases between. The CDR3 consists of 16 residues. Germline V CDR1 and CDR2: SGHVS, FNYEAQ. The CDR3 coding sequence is TGTGCCAGCAGCCCGCTCCAGGCCGGAGGGGCCAACGTCCTGACTTTC. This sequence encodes CASSPLQAGGANVLTF.

This chain's CDR3 is CASSLVLNNQPQHF. The DNA for the CDR3 is TGTGCCAGCAGCTTGGTTTTAAACAATCAGCCCCAGCATTTT. The chain links TRBV5-5 to TRBJ1-5, with unresolved D. V was pared by 0 bases and J by 3 bases, with 7 bases between. This CDR3 contains 14 residues. Germline CDR1 SGHKS, CDR2 YYEKEE (reference sequence).

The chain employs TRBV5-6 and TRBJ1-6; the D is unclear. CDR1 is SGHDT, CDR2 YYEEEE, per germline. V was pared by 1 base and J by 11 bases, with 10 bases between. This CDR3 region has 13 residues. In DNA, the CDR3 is TGTGCCAGCAGCTTGAGGGTCGGGACACCCCTCCACTTT. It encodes CASSLRVGTPLHF.

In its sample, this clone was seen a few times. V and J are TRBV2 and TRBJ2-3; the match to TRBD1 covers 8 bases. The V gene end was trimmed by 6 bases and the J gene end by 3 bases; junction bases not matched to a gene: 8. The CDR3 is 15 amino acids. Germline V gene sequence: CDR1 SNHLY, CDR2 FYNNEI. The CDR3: CASRAGTGYTDTQYF. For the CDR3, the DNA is TGTGCCAGCAGAGCCGGGACAGGATATACAGATACGCAGTATTTT.

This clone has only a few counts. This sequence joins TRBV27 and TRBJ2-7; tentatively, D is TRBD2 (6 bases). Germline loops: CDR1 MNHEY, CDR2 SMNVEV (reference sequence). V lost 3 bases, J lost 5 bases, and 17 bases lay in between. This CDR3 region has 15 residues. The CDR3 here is CASSFGRGVINEQYF. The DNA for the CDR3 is TGTGCCAGCAGTTTTGGTCGCGGGGTGATAAACGAGCAGTACTTC.

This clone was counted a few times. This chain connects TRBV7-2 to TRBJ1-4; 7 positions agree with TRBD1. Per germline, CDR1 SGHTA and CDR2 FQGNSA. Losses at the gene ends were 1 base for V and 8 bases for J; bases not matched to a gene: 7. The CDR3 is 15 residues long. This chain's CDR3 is CASSLVRTGWEKLFF. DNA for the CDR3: TGTGCCAGCAGCTTAGTAAGGACAGGTTGGGAAAAACTGTTTTTT.

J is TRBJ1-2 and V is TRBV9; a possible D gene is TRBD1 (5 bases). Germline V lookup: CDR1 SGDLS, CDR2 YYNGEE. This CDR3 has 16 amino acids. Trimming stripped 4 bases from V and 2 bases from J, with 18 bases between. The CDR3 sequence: CASSSTWQGSNYGYTF. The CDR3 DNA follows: TGTGCCAGCAGCTCAACGTGGCAGGGATCCAACTATGGCTACACCTTC.

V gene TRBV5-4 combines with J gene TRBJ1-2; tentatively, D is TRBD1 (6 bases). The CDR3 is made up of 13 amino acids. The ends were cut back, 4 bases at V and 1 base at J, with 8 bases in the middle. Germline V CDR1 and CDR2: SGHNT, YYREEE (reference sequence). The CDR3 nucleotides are TGTGCCAGCAGCATACAGGGTAACTATGGCTACACCTTC. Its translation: CASSIQGNYGYTF.

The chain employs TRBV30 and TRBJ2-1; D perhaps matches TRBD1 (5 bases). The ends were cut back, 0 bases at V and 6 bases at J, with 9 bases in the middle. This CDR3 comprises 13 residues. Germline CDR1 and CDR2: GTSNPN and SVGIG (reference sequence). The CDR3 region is CAWSVLQGNEQFF. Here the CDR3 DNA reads TGTGCCTGGAGTGTACTCCAGGGCAATGAGCAGTTCTTC.

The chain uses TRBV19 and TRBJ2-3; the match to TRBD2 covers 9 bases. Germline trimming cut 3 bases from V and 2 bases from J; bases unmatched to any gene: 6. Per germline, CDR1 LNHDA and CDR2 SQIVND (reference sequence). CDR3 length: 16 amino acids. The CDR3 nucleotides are TGTGCCAGTAGTATTCGATTAGCGGGGGACACAGATACGCAGTATTTT. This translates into CASSIRLAGDTDTQYF. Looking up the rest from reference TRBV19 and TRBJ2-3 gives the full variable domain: DGGITQSPKYLFRKEGQNVTLSCEQNLNHDAMYWYRQDPGQGLRLIYYSQIVNDFQKGDIAEGYSVSREKKESFPLTVTSAQKNPTAFYLCASSIRLAGDTDTQYFGPGTRLTVL.

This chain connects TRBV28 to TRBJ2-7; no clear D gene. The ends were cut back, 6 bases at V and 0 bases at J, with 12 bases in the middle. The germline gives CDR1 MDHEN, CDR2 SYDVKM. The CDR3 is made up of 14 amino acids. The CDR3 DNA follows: TGTGCCAGCAGACCGACGCTAGTCTCCTACGAGCAGTACTTC. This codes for CASRPTLVSYEQYF. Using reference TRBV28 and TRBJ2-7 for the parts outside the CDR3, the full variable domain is DVKVTQSSRYLVKRTGEKVFLECVQDMDHENMFWYRQDPGLGLRLIYFSYDVKMKEKGDIPEGYSVSREKKERFSLILESASTNQTSMYLCASRPTLVSYEQYFGPGTRLTVT.

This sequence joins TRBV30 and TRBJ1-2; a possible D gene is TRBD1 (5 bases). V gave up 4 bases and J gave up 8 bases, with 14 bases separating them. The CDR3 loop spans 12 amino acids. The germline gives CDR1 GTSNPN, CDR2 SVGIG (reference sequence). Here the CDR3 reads CAWTHGGKGYTF. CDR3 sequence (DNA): TGTGCCTGGACCCATGGGGGGAAGGGCTACACCTTC.

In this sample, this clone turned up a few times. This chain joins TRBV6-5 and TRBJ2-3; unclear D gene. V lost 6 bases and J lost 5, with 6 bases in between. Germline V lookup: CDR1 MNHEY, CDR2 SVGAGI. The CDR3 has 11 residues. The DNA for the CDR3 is TGTGCCAGCAGGGGCAGAGATACGCAGTATTTT. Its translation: CASRGRDTQYF.

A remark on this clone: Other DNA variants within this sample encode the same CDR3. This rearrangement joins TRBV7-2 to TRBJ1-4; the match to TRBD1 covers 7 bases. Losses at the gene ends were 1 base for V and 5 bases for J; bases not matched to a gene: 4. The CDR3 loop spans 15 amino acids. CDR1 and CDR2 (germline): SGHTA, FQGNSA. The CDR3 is CASSLGGTVNEKLFF. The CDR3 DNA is TGTGCCAGCAGCTTAGGGGGGACAGTCAATGAAAAACTGTTTTTT.

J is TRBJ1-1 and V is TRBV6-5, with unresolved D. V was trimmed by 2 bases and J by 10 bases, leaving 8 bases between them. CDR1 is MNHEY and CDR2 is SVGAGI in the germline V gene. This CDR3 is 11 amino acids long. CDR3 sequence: CASSYNQRAFF. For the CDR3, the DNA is TGTGCCAGCAGTTACAACCAGCGAGCTTTCTTT.

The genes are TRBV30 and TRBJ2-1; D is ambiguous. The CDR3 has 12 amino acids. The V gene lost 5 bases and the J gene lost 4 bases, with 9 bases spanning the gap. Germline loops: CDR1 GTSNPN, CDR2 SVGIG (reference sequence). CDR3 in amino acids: CAWGGSYNEQFF. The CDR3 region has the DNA TGTGCCTGGGGCGGAAGTTACAATGAGCAGTTCTTC. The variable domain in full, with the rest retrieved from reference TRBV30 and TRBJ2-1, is SQTIHQWPATLVQPVGSPLSLECTVEGTSNPNLYWYRQAAGRGLQLLFYSVGIGQISSEVPQNLSASRPQDRQFILSSKKLLLSDSGFYLCAWGGSYNEQFFGPGTRLTVL.

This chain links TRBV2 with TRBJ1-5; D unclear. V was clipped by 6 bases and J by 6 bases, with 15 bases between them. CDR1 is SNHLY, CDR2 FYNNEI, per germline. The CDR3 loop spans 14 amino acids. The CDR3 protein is CASSYIPGGQPQHF. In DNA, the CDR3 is TGTGCCAGCAGCTATATACCGGGAGGTCAGCCCCAGCATTTT.

Written as DNA, the CDR3 is TGCAGTGCACTCGCCGTCGAGCAGTACTTC. Residues: CSALAVEQYF. V usage is TRBV20-1 and J usage is TRBJ2-7, with D unclear. Germline loops: CDR1 DFQATT, CDR2 SNEGSKA (reference sequence). The CDR3 runs to 10 residues. The V gene lost 6 bases and the J gene lost 6 bases, with 9 bases spanning the gap.

CDR3 sequence (DNA): TGTGCCAGCTCAGGGTGGGCCCCACAAGAGACCCAGTACTTC. Its protein product is CASSGWAPQETQYF. The rearrangement joins TRBV7-2 to TRBJ2-5; D might be TRBD1 (5 bases). The CDR3 is 14 residues long. The germline V and J ends were trimmed by 8 bases and 2 bases, with 15 bases remaining between them. The V gene's germline CDR1 is SGHTA and CDR2 FQGNSA.

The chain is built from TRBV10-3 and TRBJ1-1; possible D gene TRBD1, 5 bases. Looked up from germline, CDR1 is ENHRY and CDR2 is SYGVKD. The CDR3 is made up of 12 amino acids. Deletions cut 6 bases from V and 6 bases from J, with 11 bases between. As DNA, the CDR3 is TGTGCCATCAGAGGGGAAGGGGCTGAAGCTTTCTTT. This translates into CAIRGEGAEAFF.

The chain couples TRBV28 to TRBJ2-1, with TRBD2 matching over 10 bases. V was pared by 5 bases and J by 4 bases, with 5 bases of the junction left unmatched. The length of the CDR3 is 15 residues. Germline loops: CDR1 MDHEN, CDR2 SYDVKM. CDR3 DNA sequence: TGTGCCAGCAGTAATAGCGGGGGGCAGTACAATGAGCAGTTCTTC. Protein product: CASSNSGGQYNEQFF.